One sample yielded the 27 T cell receptor beta chains listed below, sequenced in a study of radiation and T cells in renal cell carcinoma. Indicated time point: blood 2 weeks post-SBRT. The treatment was: 15 Gy SBRT to primary tumor, nephrectomy 4 weeks later. Produced via immunoSEQ multiplex PCR; TCRdb's table is partial and in-frame only. The data contain some 120,000 clones, 88% of them singletons. This specimen consisted of blood, obtained from a patient whose treatment included radiotherapy and nephrectomy. The origin of the receptors is a woman in her seventies with renal cell carcinoma.

The sample holds one count of this clone. The V call is TRBV12-5, the J call TRBJ2-1; weak D call: TRBD2 (6 bases). CDR3 length: 14 amino acids. Germline V gene lookup returns CDR1 LGHNT and CDR2 FRNRAP. The V end lost 6 bases, the J end lost 0 bases, and 9 bases lay between the germline ends. The CDR3 DNA reads TGTGCTAGTGGAAAGACTAGCTCCTACAATGAGCAGTTCTTC. Its translation is CASGKTSSYNEQFF.

This chain uses TRBV29-1 with TRBJ1-2; D may be TRBD1 (5 bases). The V and J ends lost 7 bases and 3 bases respectively, with 12 bases between them. The CDR3 loop spans 12 amino acids. CDR1 and CDR2 (germline): SQVTM, ANQGSEA. The DNA of the CDR3 is TGCAGCGCCGCTGGGACGGACTATGGCTACACCTTC. Amino acid sequence: CSAAGTDYGYTF. Complete variable domain (other parts from reference TRBV29-1 and TRBJ1-2): SAVISQKPSRDICQRGTSLTIQCQVDSQVTMMFWYRQQPGQSLTLIATANQGSEATYESGFVIDKFPISRPNLTFSTLTVSNMSPEDSSIYLCSAAGTDYGYTFGSGTRLTVV.

The chain uses TRBV5-1 and TRBJ2-6; 8 nucleotides match TRBD2. V was clipped by 4 bases and J by 6 bases; unmatched bases: 9. Germline loops: CDR1 SGHRS, CDR2 YFSETQ. This CDR3 has 16 amino acids. DNA for the CDR3: TGCGCCAGCAGCCCAGATCGGGGGGGTCTGGCCAACGTCCTGACTTTC. Protein sequence: CASSPDRGGLANVLTF. The complete variable domain, with remaining parts taken from reference TRBV5-1 and TRBJ2-6, reads KAGVTQTPRYLIKTRGQQVTLSCSPISGHRSVSWYQQTPGQGLQFLFEYFSETQRNKGNFPGRFSGRQFSNSRSEMNVSTLELGDSALYLCASSPDRGGLANVLTFGAGSRLTVL.

DNA for the CDR3: TGTGCCAGCAGCGTAGAGGAGGGCACAGATACGCAGTATTTT. Its translation: CASSVEEGTDTQYF. This chain uses TRBV9 with TRBJ2-3; weak D call: TRBD2 (5 bases). With 0 bases removed from V and 1 base from J, the gap between germline ends came to 6 bases. CDR1 SGDLS and CDR2 YYNGEE come from the germline V gene. The CDR3 covers 14 residues.

The V call is TRBV5-4, the J call TRBJ2-3; 12 nucleotides line up with TRBD2. The CDR3 is 18 amino acids. Germline CDR1 is SGHNT and CDR2 is YYREEE (reference sequence). Unmatched junction bases numbered 7, after V lost 0 bases and J lost 2 bases. CDR3 in amino acids: CASSLERLAGAATDTQYF. CDR3 nucleotide sequence: TGTGCCAGCAGCTTGGAGAGACTAGCGGGGGCGGCCACAGATACGCAGTATTTT.

The chain employs TRBV28 and TRBJ2-6, with D possibly TRBD1 on 5 matching bases. Trimming took off 7 bases at V and 0 bases at J, with 10 bases between the two ends. The CDR3 runs 15 residues. The germline V gene encodes CDR1 MDHEN and CDR2 SYDVKM. The CDR3 nucleotides read TGTGCCAGCACGACAGCACGCTCTGGGGCCAACGTCCTGACTTTC. Translated: CASTTARSGANVLTF.

The chain couples TRBV5-1 to TRBJ1-2, with D perhaps TRBD1 (6 bases). The V and J ends lost 2 bases and 3 bases respectively, with 11 bases between them. The germline gives CDR1 SGHRS, CDR2 YFSETQ. The CDR3 is 14 amino acids. The DNA for the CDR3 is TGCGCCAGCAGCTTTTCACAGGGCGACTATGGCTACACCTTC. Amino acid sequence: CASSFSQGDYGYTF.

The genes are TRBV11-2 and TRBJ2-5; 9 nucleotides agree with TRBD1. The DNA matches TRBJ2-7 better at its end, which makes the J call doubtful. The germline V gene encodes CDR1 SGHAT and CDR2 FQNNGV. The CDR3 has 14 amino acids. In DNA, the CDR3 is TGTGCCAGCAGCGGGACAGGGCGTATATACGAGCAGTACTTC. Protein: CASSGTGRIYEQYF.

This chain uses TRBV10-1 with TRBJ1-1; TRBD1 aligns across 9 bases. This CDR3 has 15 residues. Trimming cost V 0 bases and J 2 bases; bases outside gene matches: 1. Germline CDR1 reads WNHNN; CDR2 reads SYGVQD (reference sequence). The CDR3 loop reads CASSESGQGNTEAFF. The DNA for the CDR3 is TGCGCCAGCAGTGAGTCGGGACAGGGAAACACTGAAGCTTTCTTT.

This clone was seen a few times. The chain uses TRBV10-2 and TRBJ1-5; D call uncertain. Germline CDR1 and CDR2: WSHSY and SAAADI. V shed 8 bases and J shed 7 bases, with 6 bases lying between them. The CDR3 totals 10 residues. In nucleotides, the CDR3 is TGCGCCAGCGGAATCCAGCCCCAGCATTTT. It is translated as CASGIQPQHF.

CDR3 in amino acids: CASSNGGSGNTIYF. CDR3 in DNA: TGTGCCAGCAGTAACGGAGGGAGTGGGAACACCATATATTTT. The gene calls are TRBV28 and TRBJ1-3; D gene uncertain. Germline assignment: CDR1 MDHEN and CDR2 SYDVKM. This CDR3 has 14 residues. The V and J ends lost 5 bases and 7 bases respectively, with 15 bases between them.

The V call is TRBV18, the J call TRBJ1-1; the match to TRBD1 covers 10 bases. Germline trimming cut 4 bases from V and 6 bases from J; bases unmatched to any gene: 8. Germline values: CDR1 KGHSH, CDR2 LQKENI. The CDR3 has 15 amino acids. The CDR3 here is CASSQRQGAKAEAFF. CDR3 nucleotide sequence: TGTGCCAGCTCACAACGACAGGGGGCTAAGGCTGAAGCTTTCTTT.

This clone was recorded only once. CDR3 sequence reads: CASSRGVGGQGSYEQYF. The DNA for the CDR3 is TGCGCCAGCAGCAGGGGGGTTGGCGGACAGGGCTCCTACGAGCAGTACTTC. This sequence joins TRBV5-1 and TRBJ2-7; 8 bases are a match to TRBD1. V gave up 4 bases and J gave up 0 bases; unmatched junction bases: 12. The germline V gene has CDR1 SGHRS and CDR2 YFSETQ. The CDR3 loop spans 17 amino acids.

The chain has TRBV7-2 and TRBJ1-1, with a possible D match to TRBD1 (6 bases). Per the germline V gene, CDR1 is SGHTA and CDR2 is FQGNSA. With 5 bases removed from V and 0 bases from J, the gap between germline ends came to 16 bases. This CDR3 is 16 amino acids long. The CDR3 protein is CASSPVHWGLNTEAFF. CDR3 nucleotide sequence: TGTGCCAGCAGCCCAGTCCACTGGGGGCTGAACACTGAAGCTTTCTTT. The full variable domain, completed using reference TRBV7-2 and TRBJ1-1, is GAGVSQSPSNKVTEKGKDVELRCDPISGHTALYWYRQSLGQGLEFLIYFQGNSAPDKSGLPSDRFSAERTGGSVSTLTIQRTQQEDSAVYLCASSPVHWGLNTEAFFGQGTRLTVV.

This sequence joins TRBV25-1 and TRBJ2-4; the D call may be TRBD1 or TRBD2 (5 bases each). The CDR3 length is 14 residues. Germline V lookup: CDR1 MGHDK, CDR2 SYGVNS. V was pared by 1 base and J by 6 bases, with 10 bases between. The CDR3 sequence: CASSESGPTNIQYF. Written as DNA, the CDR3 is TGTGCCAGCAGTGAATCGGGGCCCACAAACATTCAGTACTTC.

This clone was seen a handful of times. The CDR3 spells CASSRNGDRHNSPLHF. The CDR3 DNA is TGTGCCAGCTCGCGGAACGGGGACAGGCATAATTCACCCCTCCACTTT. The chain recombines TRBV18 with TRBJ1-6; TRBD1 agrees at 8 bases. The germline gives CDR1 KGHSH, CDR2 LQKENI. This CDR3 comprises 16 residues. The ends lost 6 bases at V and 5 bases at J; junction bases unmatched: 9.

This chain links TRBV11-2 with TRBJ2-7, with D perhaps TRBD1 (5 bases). Trimming left V 1 base short and J 6 bases short, with 13 bases between. The CDR3 runs to 14 residues. Germline-derived CDR1 and CDR2 are SGHAT and FQNNGV. The CDR3 loop is CASSLGGSPTEQYF. In DNA, the CDR3 is TGTGCCAGCAGCTTAGGGGGCAGCCCAACCGAGCAGTACTTC.

The rearrangement links TRBV7-2 to TRBJ2-7; TRBD1 agrees at 7 bases. The V segment lost 8 bases and the J segment 6 bases; nucleotides outside the gene matches: 10. This CDR3 spans 13 amino acids. The germline V gene has CDR1 SGHTA and CDR2 FQGNSA. For the CDR3, the DNA is TGTGCCAGCCAGCGCCCCCCAGGGGGCGAGCAGTACTTC. Amino acids: CASQRPPGGEQYF.

The chain uses TRBV12-2 and TRBJ2-7; TRBD2 is taken as the D call from the table, unchecked against the DNA. TRBV12-2 represents a pseudogene. This CDR3 is 13 amino acids long. CDR3: CASRLRGFYEQYF. The DNA for the CDR3 is TGTGCAAGTCGCTTGCGGGGTTTCTACGAGCAGTACTTC.

The chain is built from TRBV7-2 and TRBJ2-2; 8 nucleotides agree with TRBD1. Trimming cost V 5 bases and J 0 bases; bases outside gene matches: 5. The length of the CDR3 is 16 residues. Germline assignment: CDR1 SGHTA and CDR2 FQGNSA. CDR3 coding DNA: TGTGCCAGCAGCGTCCCAGGGGGCGCGAACACCGGGGAGCTGTTTTTT. Translation: CASSVPGGANTGELFF. The full variable domain, its missing parts supplied by reference TRBV7-2 and TRBJ2-2, is GAGVSQSPSNKVTEKGKDVELRCDPISGHTALYWYRQSLGQGLEFLIYFQGNSAPDKSGLPSDRFSAERTGGSVSTLTIQRTQQEDSAVYLCASSVPGGANTGELFFGEGSRLTVL.

As concerns this clone: This sample includes further DNA sequences coding for the same CDR3. This chain joins TRBV28 and TRBJ1-2, with a tentative D call TRBD1 (6 bases). CDR3 length equals 13 residues. The ends were cut back, 5 bases at V and 4 bases at J, with 11 bases in the middle. Germline-derived CDR1 and CDR2 are MDHEN and SYDVKM. CDR3 bases: TGTGCCAGCAGTCTGACAGGAAGCTATGGCTACACCTTC. Its translation is CASSLTGSYGYTF.

This clone was seen more than once but under ten times. The chain links TRBV28 to TRBJ1-6; 10 bases line up with TRBD1. This CDR3 spans 16 amino acids. Germline V gene data show CDR1 as MDHEN and CDR2 as SYDVKM. Germline trimming cut 2 bases from V and 6 bases from J; bases unmatched to any gene: 4. The CDR3 region is CASSLRRDRGNSPLHF. CDR3 DNA sequence: TGTGCCAGCAGTTTAAGGAGGGACAGGGGTAATTCACCCCTCCACTTT.

V gene TRBV6-1 combines with J gene TRBJ1-2; D unresolved. CDR1 is MNHNS and CDR2 is SASEGT in the germline V gene. The V gene lost 9 bases and the J gene lost 8 bases, with 13 bases spanning the gap. The CDR3 totals 11 residues. The DNA for the CDR3 is TGTGCCAGTAGAGAAGCGGGGGGCTACACCTTC. This sequence encodes CASREAGGYTF.

V is TRBV28 and J is TRBJ2-7; D call uncertain. The CDR3 contains 12 residues. V was clipped by 2 bases and J by 6 bases, with 8 bases between them. The germline gives CDR1 MDHEN, CDR2 SYDVKM. For the CDR3, the DNA is TGTGCCAGCAGTTTAGTCGGACGCGAGCAGTACTTC. This sequence encodes CASSLVGREQYF.

This sequence joins TRBV28 and TRBJ1-2, with D uncertain. This CDR3 spans 12 amino acids. V was pared by 2 bases and J by 4 bases, with 5 bases between. Per the germline V gene, CDR1 is MDHEN and CDR2 is SYDVKM. The CDR3 loop is CASSLNIYGYTF. The CDR3 region has the DNA TGTGCCAGCAGTTTAAACATCTATGGCTACACCTTC.

This sequence joins TRBV6-1 and TRBJ2-7; D not resolved. Trimming left V 4 bases short and J 4 bases short, with 17 bases between. This CDR3 is 15 amino acids long. Per the germline V gene, CDR1 is MNHNS and CDR2 is SASEGT. The CDR3 DNA is TGTGCCAGCAGTGCCCAATATTCCGGGCCTTACGAGCAGTACTTC. Protein: CASSAQYSGPYEQYF.

The rearrangement links TRBV6-4 to TRBJ2-7; D gene uncertain. Germline CDR1 and CDR2: MRHNA and SNTAGT. Between the trimmed V and J ends, which lost 7 bases and 0 bases, there was a span of 16 bases. This CDR3 contains 15 residues. As DNA, the CDR3 is TGTGCCAGCATGGTTAATCGGAACCACTCCTACGAGCAGTACTTC. Its protein product is CASMVNRNHSYEQYF.